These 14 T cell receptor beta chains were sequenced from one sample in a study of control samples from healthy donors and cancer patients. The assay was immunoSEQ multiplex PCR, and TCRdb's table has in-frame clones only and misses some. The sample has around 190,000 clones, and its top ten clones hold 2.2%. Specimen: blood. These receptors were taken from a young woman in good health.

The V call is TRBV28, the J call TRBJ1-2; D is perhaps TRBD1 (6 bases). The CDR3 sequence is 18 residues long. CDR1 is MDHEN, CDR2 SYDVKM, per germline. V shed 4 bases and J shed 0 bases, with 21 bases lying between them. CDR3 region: CASSSLLGQPISNYGYTF. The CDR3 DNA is TGTGCCAGCAGTTCTCTACTTGGACAGCCTATATCTAACTATGGCTACACCTTC.

CDR3 sequence: CASSQENREYTYGYTF. For the CDR3, the DNA is TGCGCCAGCAGCCAAGAAAACAGGGAGTACACCTATGGCTACACCTTC. The J gene is TRBJ1-2, the V gene TRBV4-1, with a possible D match to TRBD1 (6 bases). CDR1 MGHRA and CDR2 YSYEKL come from the germline V gene. The CDR3 has 16 amino acids. V dropped 0 bases and J dropped 4 bases, with 15 bases sitting between them.

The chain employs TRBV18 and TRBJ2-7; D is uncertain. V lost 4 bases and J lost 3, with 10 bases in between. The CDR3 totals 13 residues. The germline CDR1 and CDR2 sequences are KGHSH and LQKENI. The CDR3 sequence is CASSQLQSYEQYF. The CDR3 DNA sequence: TGTGCCAGCTCACAGTTACAGAGCTACGAGCAGTACTTC.

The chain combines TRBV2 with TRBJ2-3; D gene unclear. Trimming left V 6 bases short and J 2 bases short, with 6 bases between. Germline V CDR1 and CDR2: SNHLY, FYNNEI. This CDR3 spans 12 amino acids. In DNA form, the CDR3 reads TGTGCCAGCAGGACAAACACAGATACGCAGTATTTT. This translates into CASRTNTDTQYF.

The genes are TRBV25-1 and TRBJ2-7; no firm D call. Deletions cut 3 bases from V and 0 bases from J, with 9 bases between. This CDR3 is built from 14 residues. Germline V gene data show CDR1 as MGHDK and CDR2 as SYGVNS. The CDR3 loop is CASSDRHHSYEQYF. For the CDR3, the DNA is TGTGCCAGCAGTGACCGTCACCACTCCTACGAGCAGTACTTC.

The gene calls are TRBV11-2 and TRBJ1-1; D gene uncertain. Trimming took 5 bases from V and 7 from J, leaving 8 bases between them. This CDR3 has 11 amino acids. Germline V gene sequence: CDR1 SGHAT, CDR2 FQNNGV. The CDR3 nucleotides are TGTGCCAGCAGCCGCTTGGGTGAAGCTTTCTTT. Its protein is CASSRLGEAFF.

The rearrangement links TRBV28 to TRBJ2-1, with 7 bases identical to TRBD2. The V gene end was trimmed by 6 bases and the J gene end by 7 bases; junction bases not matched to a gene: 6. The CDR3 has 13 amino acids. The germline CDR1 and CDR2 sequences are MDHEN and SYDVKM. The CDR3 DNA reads TGTGCCAGCAGACCACTAGCGCAGAATGAGCAGTTCTTC. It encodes CASRPLAQNEQFF.

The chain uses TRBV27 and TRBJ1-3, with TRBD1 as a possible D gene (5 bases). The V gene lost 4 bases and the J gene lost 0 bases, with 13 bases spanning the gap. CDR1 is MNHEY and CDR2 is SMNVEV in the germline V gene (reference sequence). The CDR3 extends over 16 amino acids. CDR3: CASSSGLIGSGNTIYF. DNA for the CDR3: TGTGCCAGCAGTTCAGGGCTCATAGGCTCTGGAAACACCATATATTTT.

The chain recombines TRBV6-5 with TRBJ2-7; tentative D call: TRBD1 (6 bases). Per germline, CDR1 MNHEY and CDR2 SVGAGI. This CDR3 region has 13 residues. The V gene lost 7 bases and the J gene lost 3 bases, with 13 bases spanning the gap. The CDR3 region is CASTLGQSYEQYF. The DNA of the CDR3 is TGTGCCAGCACTTTAGGACAGAGCTACGAGCAGTACTTC.

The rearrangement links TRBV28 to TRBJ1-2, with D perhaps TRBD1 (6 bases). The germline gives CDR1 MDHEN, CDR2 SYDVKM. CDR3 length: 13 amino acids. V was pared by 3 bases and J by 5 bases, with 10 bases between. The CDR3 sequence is CASSLQGRYGYTF. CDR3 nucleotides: TGTGCCAGCAGTTTGCAGGGGCGGTATGGCTACACCTTC.

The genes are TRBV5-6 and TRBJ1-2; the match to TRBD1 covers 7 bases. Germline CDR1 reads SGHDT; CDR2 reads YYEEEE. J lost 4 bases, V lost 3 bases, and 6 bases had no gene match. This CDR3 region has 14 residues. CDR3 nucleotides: TGTGCCAGCAGCTACCTCCGGGACAGCTATGGCTACACCTTC. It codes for CASSYLRDSYGYTF.

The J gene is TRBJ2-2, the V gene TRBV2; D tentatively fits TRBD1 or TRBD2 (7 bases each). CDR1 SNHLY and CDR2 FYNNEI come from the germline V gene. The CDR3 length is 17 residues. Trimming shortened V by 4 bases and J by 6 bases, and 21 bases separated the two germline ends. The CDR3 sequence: CASSVQSGTAFAGELFF. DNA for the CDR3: TGTGCCAGCAGTGTTCAAAGCGGGACAGCCTTTGCCGGGGAGCTGTTTTTT. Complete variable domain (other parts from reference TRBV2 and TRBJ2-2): EPEVTQTPSHQVTQMGQEVILRCVPISNHLYFYWYRQILGQKVEFLVSFYNNEISEKSEIFDDQFSVERPDGSNFTLKIRSTKLEDSAMYFCASSVQSGTAFAGELFFGEGSRLTVL.

The chain's CDR3 is CASSDGDTGEQFF. CDR3 bases: TGTGCCAGCAGTGACGGTGACACGGGGGAGCAGTTCTTC. The chain joins TRBV6-4 to TRBJ2-1, with a weak D call TRBD2 (5 bases). Germline assignment: CDR1 MRHNA and CDR2 SNTAGT. Trimming took off 2 bases at V and 10 bases at J, with 12 bases between the two ends. This CDR3 contains 13 residues.

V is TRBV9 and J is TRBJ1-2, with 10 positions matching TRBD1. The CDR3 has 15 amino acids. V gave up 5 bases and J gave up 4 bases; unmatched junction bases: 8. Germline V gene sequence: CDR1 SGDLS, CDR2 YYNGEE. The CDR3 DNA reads TGTGCCAGCAGGGGACGGGACAGGGGTTTCTATGGCTACACCTTC. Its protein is CASRGRDRGFYGYTF.